This is a list of T cell receptor beta chains from one sample in a study of blood T cell repertoires in COVID-19. The data were produced by immunoSEQ multiplex PCR, yet TCRdb's version contains in-frame clones alone and is incomplete. This sample has 150,000 to 200,000 clones, with 65% to 80% found just once. Sequencing used peripheral blood. The receptor source for this set is a man in his fifties or sixties who had recovered from COVID-19. The CDR3 runs from the conserved cysteine through the conserved F or W. A D gene is named only where the DNA matches it firmly. The size entry is marked missing in some rows and otherwise reads once, few, many or a size class.

abundance: -; len: 17; d_gene: TRBD2; j_gene: TRBJ2-1; v_gene: TRBV24-1; CDR3nt: TGTGCCACCAGTGACGCGCCGGGACTAGCGGGAGACGGTGAGCAGTTCTTC; CDR3aa: CATSDAPGLAGDGEQFF
abundance: -; len: 15; d_gene: -; j_gene: TRBJ2-7; v_gene: TRBV4-1; CDR3nt: TGCGCCAGCAGCTATCGAGAGCCGGGGTCCTACGAGCAGTACTTC; CDR3aa: CASSYREPGSYEQYF
abundance: -; len: 19; d_gene: TRBD1; j_gene: TRBJ2-6; v_gene: TRBV2; CDR3nt: TGTGCCAGCACCGAGAGAATAGGACAGGGTATCTCTGGGGCCAACGTCCTGACTTTC; CDR3aa: CASTERIGQGISGANVLTF
abundance: -; len: 11; d_gene: -; j_gene: TRBJ1-1; v_gene: TRBV20-1; CDR3nt: TGCAGTGCAGGGGGAGTCACTGAAGCTTTCTTT; CDR3aa: CSAGGVTEAFF
abundance: -; len: 16; d_gene: TRBD1; j_gene: TRBJ1-1; v_gene: TRBV15; CDR3nt: TGTGCCACCAGCAGAGATTCCCCAGGGGGCATAGCTGAAGCTTTCTTT; CDR3aa: CATSRDSPGGIAEAFF
abundance: -; len: 14; d_gene: -; j_gene: TRBJ2-5; v_gene: TRBV4-2; CDR3nt: TGTGCCAGCAGCCAAGATAGTCAAGAGGAGACCCAGTACTTC; CDR3aa: CASSQDSQEETQYF
abundance: -; len: 14; d_gene: -; j_gene: TRBJ2-7; v_gene: TRBV10-3; CDR3nt: TGTGCCATCAGCTTCAACGGGATCTCCTACGAGCAGTACTTC; CDR3aa: CAISFNGISYEQYF
abundance: -; len: 13; d_gene: -; j_gene: TRBJ2-1; v_gene: TRBV5-4; CDR3nt: TGTGCCAGCAGCTTGGTCAGCTACAATGAGCAGTTCTTC; CDR3aa: CASSLVSYNEQFF
abundance: -; len: 17; d_gene: -; j_gene: TRBJ2-1; v_gene: TRBV3-1/TRBV3-2; CDR3nt: TGTGCCAGCAGCCCCACCTCCGAGGGGGACTACTACAATGAGCAGTTCTTC; CDR3aa: CASSPTSEGDYYNEQFF
abundance: -; len: 16; d_gene: -; j_gene: TRBJ2-6; v_gene: TRBV29-1; CDR3nt: TGCAGCGTTGAAAGGCCAGGTGGCTCTGGGGCCAACGTCCTGACTTTC; CDR3aa: CSVERPGGSGANVLTF
abundance: few; len: 14; d_gene: -; j_gene: TRBJ1-1; v_gene: TRBV10-1; CDR3nt: TGCGCCAGCAGTGAGTCCTACAGAGACACTGAAGCTTTCTTT; CDR3aa: CASSESYRDTEAFF
abundance: once; len: 15; d_gene: TRBD2; j_gene: TRBJ2-5; v_gene: TRBV29-1; CDR3nt: TGCAGCGGCGGGGGACCGGGAGGTCACCAAGAGACCCAGTACTTC; CDR3aa: CSGGGPGGHQETQYF
abundance: once; len: 14; d_gene: -; j_gene: TRBJ2-7; v_gene: TRBV19; CDR3nt: TGTGCCAGTAGCCCTCCCGCCGGGTCGAGAGAGCAGTACTTC; CDR3aa: CASSPPAGSREQYF
abundance: medium-sized; len: 14; d_gene: -; j_gene: TRBJ1-6; v_gene: TRBV5-1; CDR3nt: TGCGCCAGCAGTGGACAGAGCGATAATTCACCCCTCCACTTT; CDR3aa: CASSGQSDNSPLHF
abundance: few; len: 14; d_gene: TRBD2; j_gene: TRBJ2-3; v_gene: TRBV7-2; CDR3nt: TGTGCCAGCAGCTTATCGGTGGGAGGGGATACGCAGTATTTT; CDR3aa: CASSLSVGGDTQYF
abundance: once; len: 13; d_gene: TRBD1; j_gene: TRBJ1-2; v_gene: TRBV6-2/TRBV6-3; CDR3nt: TGTGCCAGCAGTTACCCGGACAGGGGGGGCTACACCTTC; CDR3aa: CASSYPDRGGYTF
abundance: once; len: 16; d_gene: -; j_gene: TRBJ2-2; v_gene: TRBV3-1/TRBV3-2; CDR3nt: TGTGCCAGCAGCCCCCATAGGGGCGGGGAGTACGGGGAGCTGTTTTTT; CDR3aa: CASSPHRGGEYGELFF
abundance: -; len: 16; d_gene: TRBD2; j_gene: TRBJ2-1; v_gene: TRBV7-6; CDR3nt: TGTGCCAGCAGCTTAGCGACTAGCGGGGGTTACAATGAGCAGTTCTTC; CDR3aa: CASSLATSGGYNEQFF
abundance: -; len: 13; d_gene: TRBD1; j_gene: TRBJ2-5; v_gene: TRBV7-9; CDR3nt: TGTGCCAGCAGCTCGAGGACAGGGCAGGGCCAGTACTTC; CDR3aa: CASSSRTGQGQYF
abundance: few; len: 13; d_gene: -; j_gene: TRBJ2-5; v_gene: TRBV7-3; CDR3nt: TGTGCCAGCAGCAGAGCCGGTCAAGAGACCCAGTACTTC; CDR3aa: CASSRAGQETQYF
abundance: -; len: 16; d_gene: TRBD1; j_gene: TRBJ2-1; v_gene: TRBV20-1; CDR3nt: TGCAGTGCTAGTGGGATTAACGTAGGACAGGGAAATGAGCAGTTCTTC; CDR3aa: CSASGINVGQGNEQFF
abundance: -; len: 13; d_gene: TRBD1; j_gene: TRBJ1-1; v_gene: TRBV7-9; CDR3nt: TGTGCCACCAGGACAGGGGAGAACACTGAAGCTTTCTTT; CDR3aa: CATRTGENTEAFF
abundance: -; len: 15; d_gene: TRBD2; j_gene: TRBJ2-1; v_gene: TRBV11-1; CDR3nt: TGTGCCAGCAGCTGGGTAGCGGGGTATTACAATGAGCAGTTCTTC; CDR3aa: CASSWVAGYYNEQFF
abundance: many; len: 15; d_gene: TRBD2; j_gene: TRBJ2-1; v_gene: TRBV5-1; CDR3nt: TGCGCCAGCAGCCTTGGGCTAGCGGGAGACAATGAGCAGTTCTTC; CDR3aa: CASSLGLAGDNEQFF
abundance: -; len: 13; d_gene: -; j_gene: TRBJ2-4; v_gene: TRBV27; CDR3nt: TGTGCCAGCAGTTTATCCCCATTTAACATTCAGTACTTC; CDR3aa: CASSLSPFNIQYF
abundance: -; len: 17; d_gene: TRBD1; j_gene: TRBJ1-2; v_gene: TRBV5-4; CDR3nt: TGTGCCAGCAGCTTTGCGCCGGGACAGGGTTCGGCCTATGGCTACACCTTC; CDR3aa: CASSFAPGQGSAYGYTF
abundance: -; len: 14; d_gene: TRBD1; j_gene: TRBJ2-2; v_gene: TRBV5-1; CDR3nt: TGCGCCAGCAGATACGGGACAGGGGCCGGGGAGCTGTTTTTT; CDR3aa: CASRYGTGAGELFF
abundance: -; len: 11; d_gene: TRBD2; j_gene: TRBJ2-1; v_gene: TRBV4-1; CDR3nt: TGCGCCAGCATTGGGCGGGAGGAGCAGTTCTTC; CDR3aa: CASIGREEQFF
abundance: -; len: 12; d_gene: -; j_gene: TRBJ1-1; v_gene: TRBV28; CDR3nt: TGTGCCAGCAGGGGACAGAACACTGAAGCTTTCTTT; CDR3aa: CASRGQNTEAFF
abundance: -; len: 15; d_gene: TRBD2; j_gene: TRBJ2-1; v_gene: TRBV6-5; CDR3nt: TGTGCCAGCAGTTACGTGAGCGGGAGGGCCGATGAGCAGTTCTTC; CDR3aa: CASSYVSGRADEQFF
abundance: few; len: 14; d_gene: TRBD1; j_gene: TRBJ1-5; v_gene: TRBV19; CDR3nt: TGTGCCAGTAGTCCAACAGGGGTAGGTCAGCCCCAGCATTTT; CDR3aa: CASSPTGVGQPQHF
abundance: -; len: 16; d_gene: -; j_gene: TRBJ1-2; v_gene: TRBV6-5; CDR3nt: TGTGCCAGCAGTTACTCGTTAGACCCACGAGGCTATGGCTACACCTTC; CDR3aa: CASSYSLDPRGYGYTF
abundance: -; len: 15; d_gene: TRBD2; j_gene: TRBJ2-7; v_gene: TRBV10-3; CDR3nt: TGTGCCATCAGCCATACTAGCGGGAGTGGCTACGAGCAGTACTTC; CDR3aa: CAISHTSGSGYEQYF
abundance: once; len: 15; d_gene: -; j_gene: TRBJ2-7; v_gene: TRBV5-4; CDR3nt: TGTGCCAGCAGCTTGGACGCAGGCCCAGGGTACGAGCAGTACTTC; CDR3aa: CASSLDAGPGYEQYF
abundance: once; len: 15; d_gene: TRBD2; j_gene: TRBJ2-7; v_gene: TRBV6-5; CDR3nt: TGTGCCAGCAGCGCATCATCCACTAGCGGGACCAAACCGGACTTC; CDR3aa: CASSASSTSGTKPDF
abundance: -; len: 18; d_gene: -; j_gene: TRBJ2-1; v_gene: TRBV12-5; CDR3nt: TGTGCTAGTGGTTTGATCCCAGACGGACAGACCTCCTACAATGAGCAGTTCTTC; CDR3aa: CASGLIPDGQTSYNEQFF
abundance: -; len: 16; d_gene: TRBD1; j_gene: TRBJ1-4; v_gene: TRBV9; CDR3nt: TGTGCCAGCAGCTTACGAACGGGACAGGGATATGAAAAACTGTTTTTT; CDR3aa: CASSLRTGQGYEKLFF
abundance: -; len: 13; d_gene: -; j_gene: TRBJ2-3; v_gene: TRBV14; CDR3nt: TGTGCCAGCAGCCACCCATTCACAGATACGCAGTATTTT; CDR3aa: CASSHPFTDTQYF
abundance: -; len: 14; d_gene: TRBD2; j_gene: TRBJ2-1; v_gene: TRBV4-3; CDR3nt: TGCGCCAGCAGTCGGACTAGCTCCTACAATGAGCAGTTCTTC; CDR3aa: CASSRTSSYNEQFF
abundance: once; len: 14; d_gene: -; j_gene: TRBJ2-1; v_gene: TRBV27; CDR3nt: TGTGCCAGCAGTCCCGAAACCTACTACAATGAGCAGTTCTTC; CDR3aa: CASSPETYYNEQFF
abundance: -; len: 14; d_gene: -; j_gene: TRBJ1-5; v_gene: TRBV3-1/TRBV3-2; CDR3nt: TGTGCCAGCAGCCAAGGACAGGTAGGTCAGCCCCAGCATTTT; CDR3aa: CASSQGQVGQPQHF
abundance: -; len: 17; d_gene: TRBD2; j_gene: TRBJ2-1; v_gene: TRBV5-1; CDR3nt: TGCGCCAGCAGCTTGGAACCTAGCGGGAGGGCTCTTAATGAGCAGTTCTTC; CDR3aa: CASSLEPSGRALNEQFF
abundance: few; len: 16; d_gene: -; j_gene: TRBJ2-1; v_gene: TRBV27; CDR3nt: TGTGCCAGCAGTTTATCGCCCGAGGACAGAACTATAGTGCAGTTCTTC; CDR3aa: CASSLSPEDRTIVQFF
abundance: -; len: 11; d_gene: -; j_gene: TRBJ2-3; v_gene: TRBV28; CDR3nt: TGTGCCAGCAGTTCAGGCGATACGCAGTATTTT; CDR3aa: CASSSGDTQYF
abundance: -; len: 13; d_gene: -; j_gene: TRBJ1-5; v_gene: TRBV24-1; CDR3nt: TGTGCCACCAGTGTGTCGGGAAATCAGCCCCAGCATTTT; CDR3aa: CATSVSGNQPQHF
abundance: -; len: 17; d_gene: TRBD1; j_gene: TRBJ2-6; v_gene: TRBV7-2; CDR3nt: TGTGCCAGCAGCTTAGCAGGGGGCAACTCTGGGGCCAACGTCCTGACTTTC; CDR3aa: CASSLAGGNSGANVLTF
abundance: -; len: 13; d_gene: TRBD1; j_gene: TRBJ1-1; v_gene: TRBV29-1; CDR3nt: TGCAGCGTAGAACAGGGGTTGAACACTGAAGCTTTCTTT; CDR3aa: CSVEQGLNTEAFF
abundance: -; len: 16; d_gene: TRBD2; j_gene: TRBJ2-1; v_gene: TRBV5-1; CDR3nt: TGCGCCAGCAGCTTGGGTATGGGAGGGACGTACAATGAGCAGTTCTTC; CDR3aa: CASSLGMGGTYNEQFF
abundance: -; len: 14; d_gene: -; j_gene: TRBJ1-2; v_gene: TRBV25-1; CDR3nt: TGTGCCAGCAGTCCCTACGGGGAAAACTATGGCTACACCTTC; CDR3aa: CASSPYGENYGYTF
abundance: -; len: 13; d_gene: -; j_gene: TRBJ2-5; v_gene: TRBV7-3; CDR3nt: TGTGCCAGCAGCTTAAGGCGGGACGGGACCCAGTACTTC; CDR3aa: CASSLRRDGTQYF
abundance: -; len: 17; d_gene: TRBD2; j_gene: TRBJ2-5; v_gene: TRBV28; CDR3nt: TGTGCCAGCAGTTATACGTTTAGCGGGAGTCAGCGAGAGACCCAGTACTTC; CDR3aa: CASSYTFSGSQRETQYF
abundance: -; len: 14; d_gene: TRBD1; j_gene: TRBJ2-7; v_gene: TRBV7-2; CDR3nt: TGTGCCAGCAGCTTGGGGACAGGGCACTACGAGCAGTACTTC; CDR3aa: CASSLGTGHYEQYF
abundance: -; len: 13; d_gene: -; j_gene: TRBJ2-7; v_gene: TRBV6-6; CDR3nt: TGTGCCAGCAACCCTACGGGAGTGGGAGAGCAGTACTTC; CDR3aa: CASNPTGVGEQYF
abundance: -; len: 14; d_gene: -; j_gene: TRBJ1-1; v_gene: TRBV7-2; CDR3nt: TGTGCCAGCACCCCGGGGGGGCTGGGCACTGAAGCTTTCTTT; CDR3aa: CASTPGGLGTEAFF
abundance: -; len: 16; d_gene: TRBD2; j_gene: TRBJ2-1; v_gene: TRBV10-3; CDR3nt: TGTGCCATCAGTGATGTTGGGCTAGCGGGAGTTGGTGAGCAGTTCTTC; CDR3aa: CAISDVGLAGVGEQFF
abundance: -; len: 10; d_gene: -; j_gene: TRBJ2-7; v_gene: TRBV10-2; CDR3nt: TGCGCCAGCTTTCAGAACAGGCAGTACTTC; CDR3aa: CASFQNRQYF
abundance: -; len: 14; d_gene: -; j_gene: TRBJ1-1; v_gene: TRBV7-8; CDR3nt: TGTGCCAGCAACACTATCACAGGACAAACTGAAGCTTTCTTT; CDR3aa: CASNTITGQTEAFF